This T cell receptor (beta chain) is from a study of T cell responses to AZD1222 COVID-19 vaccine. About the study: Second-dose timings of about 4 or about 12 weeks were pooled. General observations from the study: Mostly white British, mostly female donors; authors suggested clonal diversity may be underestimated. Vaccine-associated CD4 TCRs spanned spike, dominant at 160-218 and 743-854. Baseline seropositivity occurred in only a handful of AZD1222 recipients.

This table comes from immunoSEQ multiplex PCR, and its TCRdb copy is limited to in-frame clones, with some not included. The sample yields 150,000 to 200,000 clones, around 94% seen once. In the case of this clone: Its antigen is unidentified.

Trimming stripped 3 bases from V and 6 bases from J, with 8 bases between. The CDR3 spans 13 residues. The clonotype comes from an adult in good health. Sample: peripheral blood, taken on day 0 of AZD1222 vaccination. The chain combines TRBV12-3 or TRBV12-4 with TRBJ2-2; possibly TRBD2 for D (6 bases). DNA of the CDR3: TGTGCCAGCAGTTTTTGGGGGGCCGGGGAGCTGTTTTTT. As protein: CASSFWGAGELFF.